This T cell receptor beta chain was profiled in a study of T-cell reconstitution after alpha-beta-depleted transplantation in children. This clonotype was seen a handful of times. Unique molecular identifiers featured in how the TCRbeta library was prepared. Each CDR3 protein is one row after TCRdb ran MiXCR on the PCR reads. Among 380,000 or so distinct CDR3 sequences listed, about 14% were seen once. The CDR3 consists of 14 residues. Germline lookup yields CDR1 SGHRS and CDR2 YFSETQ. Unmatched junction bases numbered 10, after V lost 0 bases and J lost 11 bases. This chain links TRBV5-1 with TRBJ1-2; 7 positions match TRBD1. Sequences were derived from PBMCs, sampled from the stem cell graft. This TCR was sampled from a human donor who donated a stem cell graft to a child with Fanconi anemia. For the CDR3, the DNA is TGCGCCAGCAGCTTGGGGGACAGAACAACTCATTACACCTTC. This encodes CASSLGDRTTHYTF.